The entry below gives a single T cell receptor beta chain sequence along with its context. The antigen remains undetermined. This CDR3 contains 17 residues. Germline lookup yields CDR1 SGHRS and CDR2 YFSETQ. This sample is part of a study of blood T cells in healthy people across ages. Peripheral blood was drawn, ten milliliters per donor. Every sample yielded at least 7 million isolated PBMCs. Findings and caveats of the study: A greater number of naive CD4+ cells and higher diversity distinguished long-lived donors from aged donors.

It was with a sample-barcoded 5' primer and a J-beta primer mix that a second PCR of roughly 7 to 12 cycles was run. All samples yielded 3 million or more CDR3-containing paired-end reads. TCRdb recomputed calls from the 5' RACE reads with MiXCR, one row per CDR3 protein. The data contain approximately 800,000 distinct CDR3 sequences, about 62% of them singletons. This chain connects TRBV5-1 to TRBJ2-1; 9 nucleotides line up with TRBD2. The J call may be mistaken, given a closer DNA end match to TRBJ2-7. Sample: blood. The receptor was derived from a man aged 25 to 45 in good health. Here the CDR3 reads CASSAPSGVSSYNKQYF. The CDR3 DNA reads TGCGCCAGCAGTGCGCCTAGCGGGGTTAGCTCCTACAATAAGCAGTACTTC.